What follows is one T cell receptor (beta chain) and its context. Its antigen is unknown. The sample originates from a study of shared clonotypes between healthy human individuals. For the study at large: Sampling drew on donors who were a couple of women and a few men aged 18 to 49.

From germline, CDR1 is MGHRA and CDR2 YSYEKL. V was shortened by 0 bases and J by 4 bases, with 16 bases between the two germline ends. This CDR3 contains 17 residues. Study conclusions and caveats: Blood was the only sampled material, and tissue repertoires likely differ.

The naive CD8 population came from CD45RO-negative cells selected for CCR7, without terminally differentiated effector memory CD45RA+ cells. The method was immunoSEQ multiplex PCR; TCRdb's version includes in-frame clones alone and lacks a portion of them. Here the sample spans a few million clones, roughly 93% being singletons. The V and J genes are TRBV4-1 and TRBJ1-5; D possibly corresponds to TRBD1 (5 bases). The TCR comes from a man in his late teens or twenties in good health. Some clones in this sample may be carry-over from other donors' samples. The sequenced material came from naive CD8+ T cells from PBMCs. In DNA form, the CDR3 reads TGCGCCAGCAGCCAAGAACCCACAGTTAGGGGAAATCAGCCCCAGCATTTT. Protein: CASSQEPTVRGNQPQHF.